The source of this T cell receptor (beta chain) is a study of T cell responses to AZD1222 COVID-19 vaccine. Clones were sequenced by immunoSEQ multiplex PCR, and TCRdb holds only the in-frame ones, with some missing. This sample carries over 100,000 clones, 90% of them seen once, and the ten largest clones take roughly 7.2%. Germline V lookup: CDR1 SGHDN, CDR2 FVKESK. This CDR3 contains 15 residues. Deletions cut 4 bases from V and 4 bases from J, with 16 bases between. The starting material was peripheral blood, obtained on day 0 of AZD1222 vaccination. V and J are TRBV14 and TRBJ1-2; D call uncertain. The clonotype originates from an adult in good health. CDR3 nucleotides: TGTGCCAGCAGCCCCTCCTGGGGAAGTTCCTATGGCTACACCTTC. Protein product: CASSPSWGSSYGYTF.